This is a list of T cell receptor beta chains from one sample in a study of human T cells and chemical hapten exposure. Via MiXCR, TCRdb re-called the RACE reads, giving one row per CDR3 protein. The sample carries more than 300,000 distinct CDR3 sequences, around 5.5% recorded once. Sequenced here: whole blood, sampled in connection with sensitization to the hapten diphenylcyclopropenone (DPC). The origin of the receptors is a woman aged 50 to 65 with alopecia areata. Some clones in this sample may be carry-over from other donors' samples. The CDR3 runs from the conserved cysteine through the conserved F or W. A D gene is named only where the DNA matches it firmly. Size is stated for part of the rows, as once, few or many counts, or as a class when the clone is expanded.

V gene	D gene	J gene	clone size	CDR3 protein	CDR3 DNA
TRBV5-1	NA	TRBJ2-3	many	CASSLGNPAGTDTQYF	TGCGCCAGCAGCTTGGGTAACCCCGCGGGCACAGATACGCAGTATTTT
TRBV5-1	NA	TRBJ2-1	many	CASRLTANEQFF	TGCGCCAGCAGACTTACGGCCAATGAGCAGTTCTTC
TRBV9	TRBD2	TRBJ2-6	NA	CASSVAMDSGNVLTF	TGTGCCAGCAGCGTAGCAATGGATAGCGGGAACGTCCTGACTTTC
TRBV20-1	TRBD2	TRBJ2-6	many	CSATGGYGANVLTF	TGCAGTGCTACGGGAGGGTATGGGGCCAACGTCCTGACTTTC
TRBV12-3/TRBV12-4	NA	TRBJ1-5	many	CASSFAGNSNQPQHF	TGTGCCAGCAGTTTTGCAGGGAATAGCAATCAGCCCCAGCATTTT
TRBV6-5	NA	TRBJ1-5	many	CASSATVRGGGQPQHF	TGTGCCAGCAGTGCCACCGTTCGGGGAGGCGGTCAGCCCCAGCATTTT
TRBV14	NA	TRBJ1-1	many	CASSQDRGEAFF	TGTGCCAGCAGCCAAGATCGAGGGGAAGCTTTCTTT
TRBV28	TRBD1	TRBJ2-3	few	CASSSPTGRQYF	TGTGCCAGCAGTTCGCCGACAGGGCGTCAGTATTTT
TRBV20-1	TRBD1	TRBJ1-5	few	CSARASQGAGQPQHF	TGCAGTGCTAGAGCAAGCCAGGGGGCTGGGCAGCCCCAGCATTTT
TRBV11-2	NA	TRBJ2-5	many	CASSPPGLETQYF	TGTGCCAGCAGCCCTCCGGGACTAGAGACCCAGTACTTC
TRBV9	TRBD2	TRBJ2-1	many	CASSVDPSGTGNEQFF	TGTGCCAGCAGCGTAGACCCCAGCGGGACGGGCAATGAGCAGTTCTTC
TRBV20-1	NA	TRBJ1-5	NA	CSARRSGGPREQPQHF	TGCAGTGCTAGAAGGTCGGGGGGCCCCAGGGAGCAGCCCCAGCATTTT
TRBV4-3	TRBD2	TRBJ2-7	many	CASSQGGLESEQYF	TGCGCCAGCAGCCAAGGGGGACTAGAAAGCGAGCAGTACTTC
TRBV27	NA	TRBJ2-2	many	CASSSTGFGELFF	TGTGCCAGCAGTTCAACAGGGTTCGGGGAGCTGTTTTTT
TRBV28	TRBD1	TRBJ1-6	many	CASNPDRGAYNSPLHF	TGTGCCAGCAATCCGGACAGGGGTGCCTATAATTCACCCCTCCACTTT
TRBV4-1	NA	TRBJ2-2	NA	CASSPIPLTGELFF	TGCGCCAGCAGCCCCATTCCTCTAACCGGGGAGCTGTTTTTT
TRBV30	NA	TRBJ1-1	few	CAWRDRNTEAFF	TGTGCCTGGAGGGACAGGAACACTGAAGCTTTCTTT
TRBV5-5	NA	TRBJ2-7	many	CASSLDRHEQYF	TGTGCCAGCAGCTTGGACCGCCACGAGCAGTACTTC
TRBV6-2/TRBV6-3	NA	TRBJ2-1	few	CASSYTVGNEQFF	TGTGCCAGCAGTTATACGGTGGGAAATGAGCAGTTCTTC
TRBV7-6	NA	TRBJ1-3	NA	CASSLGEAGNTIYF	TGTGCCAGCAGCTTAGGGGAAGCTGGAAACACCATATATTTT
TRBV27	TRBD1	TRBJ2-4	many	CASSLGADRVWYF	TGTGCCAGCAGTTTAGGGGCAGACAGGGTTTGGTACTTC
TRBV27	NA	TRBJ1-6	many	CASSFRQAGSPLHF	TGTGCCAGCAGTTTCCGGCAGGCAGGTTCACCCCTCCACTTT
TRBV29-1	TRBD1	TRBJ2-3	many	CSVGHLYRGTSDTQYF	TGCAGCGTTGGGCACCTCTACAGGGGGACGTCAGATACGCAGTATTTT
TRBV20-1	TRBD1	TRBJ2-6	many	CSAAGTGQRSGANVLTF	TGCAGTGCAGCTGGGACAGGGCAAAGATCTGGGGCCAACGTCCTGACTTTC
TRBV12-3/TRBV12-4	TRBD2	TRBJ2-1	NA	CASSSPPRGEEQFF	TGTGCCAGCAGTTCCCCCCCGCGGGGGGAAGAGCAGTTCTTC
TRBV20-1	NA	TRBJ1-2	NA	CSARVGSYGYTF	TGCAGTGCTAGAGTAGGGAGCTATGGCTACACCTTC
TRBV4-1	NA	TRBJ1-5	few	CASSQDIGERPQHF	TGCGCCAGCAGCCAAGATATCGGGGAAAGGCCCCAGCATTTT
TRBV6-5	NA	TRBJ1-1	few	CASSTSPAAEAFF	TGTGCCAGCAGTACCAGCCCTGCCGCTGAAGCTTTCTTT
TRBV4-1	NA	TRBJ2-7	few	CASSQIPGALYEQYF	TGCGCCAGCAGCCAGATACCCGGCGCCCTATACGAGCAGTACTTC
TRBV2	TRBD2	TRBJ2-1	many	CASKPSGSYNEQFF	TGTGCCAGCAAGCCTAGCGGCTCCTACAATGAGCAGTTCTTC
TRBV27	NA	TRBJ2-1	NA	CASSLWAGLGGSNEQFF	TGTGCCAGCAGTTTATGGGCGGGACTGGGGGGTAGCAATGAGCAGTTCTTC
TRBV5-1	NA	TRBJ1-2	few	CASSLVEGSYGYTF	TGCGCCAGCAGCTTGGTTGAGGGGAGCTATGGCTACACCTTC
TRBV14	TRBD1	TRBJ1-4	many	CASSQPGQGLDNEKLFF	TGTGCCAGCAGCCAACCGGGACAGGGGCTTGATAATGAAAAACTGTTTTTT
TRBV6-5	NA	TRBJ1-6	few	CASRPNKRRRDDSPLHF	TGTGCCAGCAGACCGAACAAGCGCAGACGGGATGATTCACCCCTCCACTTT
TRBV4-2	NA	TRBJ1-1	many	CASSQEPNTEAFF	TGTGCCAGCAGCCAAGAGCCGAACACTGAAGCTTTCTTT
TRBV4-1	TRBD1	TRBJ1-2	few	CASSLLTGEGYGYTF	TGCGCCAGCAGCCTCTTGACAGGGGAGGGCTATGGCTACACCTTC
TRBV10-3	NA	TRBJ2-7	many	CAISEQQGSYEQYF	TGTGCCATCAGTGAGCAACAGGGATCCTACGAGCAGTACTTC
TRBV27	TRBD1	TRBJ1-2	NA	CASRSDRNYGYTF	TGTGCCAGCAGATCGGACAGGAACTATGGCTACACCTTC
TRBV9	NA	TRBJ1-5	many	CASGEIGGRQPQHF	TGTGCCAGCGGGGAAATTGGGGGGAGACAGCCCCAGCATTTT
TRBV6-5	NA	TRBJ1-2	NA	CASSYSSQPYGYTF	TGTGCCAGCAGTTACTCGAGCCAGCCCTATGGCTACACCTTC
TRBV11-1	TRBD1	TRBJ2-7	NA	CASSRPGQGYYEQYF	TGTGCCAGCAGCAGGCCGGGACAGGGATACTACGAGCAGTACTTC
TRBV20-1	TRBD2	TRBJ2-1	NA	CSATGLANNEQFF	TGCAGTGCGACAGGACTAGCCAACAATGAGCAGTTCTTC
TRBV18	TRBD1	TRBJ2-7	few	CASSPTGASYEQYF	TGTGCCAGCTCACCAACAGGGGCCTCGTACGAGCAGTACTTC
TRBV6-6	NA	TRBJ2-7	many	CASSYARAEQYF	TGTGCCAGCAGTTACGCCCGGGCCGAGCAGTACTTC
TRBV15	NA	TRBJ1-1	NA	CATSRVPLAVYNTEDFF	TGTGCCACCAGCAGAGTGCCTCTTGCTGTGTATAACACTGAAGATTTCTTT
TRBV6-5	NA	TRBJ2-7	few	CASSYEPRSNEQYF	TGTGCCAGCAGTTACGAGCCGCGTTCCAACGAGCAGTACTTC
TRBV12-3/TRBV12-4	NA	TRBJ1-1	NA	CASRTDMLNTEAFF	TGTGCCAGCAGGACCGACATGCTGAACACTGAAGCTTTCTTT
TRBV6-5	NA	TRBJ1-4	many	CASSFSPTGPKEKLFF	TGTGCCAGCAGTTTTAGTCCGACGGGACCTAAGGAAAAACTGTTTTTT
TRBV6-5	NA	TRBJ2-3	many	CASTRGAGASTDTQYF	TGTGCCAGCACACGGGGGGCCGGGGCTAGCACAGATACGCAGTATTTT
TRBV29-1	TRBD2	TRBJ2-1	NA	CSVEIGEGSYNEQFF	TGCAGCGTTGAAATCGGGGAGGGGTCCTACAATGAGCAGTTCTTC
TRBV2	NA	TRBJ1-1	few	CASGRDRAEAFF	TGTGCCAGTGGTCGGGACCGCGCTGAAGCTTTCTTT
TRBV7-9	NA	TRBJ2-7	NA	CASSHPGQTYEQYF	TGTGCCAGCAGCCACCCTGGACAGACCTACGAGCAGTACTTC
TRBV11-2	NA	TRBJ2-6	many	CASSLDKQVWANVLTF	TGTGCCAGCAGCTTAGATAAGCAGGTTTGGGCCAACGTCCTGACTTTC
TRBV5-6	NA	TRBJ2-3	few	CASSLDAGHTDTQYF	TGTGCCAGCAGCTTGGACGCGGGGCACACAGATACGCAGTATTTT
TRBV2	TRBD1	TRBJ2-7	NA	CASRPTGVYEQYF	TGTGCCAGCAGACCGACAGGGGTCTACGAGCAGTACTTC
TRBV2	TRBD1	TRBJ1-1	few	CASITGQKNTEAFF	TGTGCCAGCATAACGGGACAGAAGAACACTGAAGCTTTCTTT
TRBV6-2/TRBV6-3	TRBD2	TRBJ2-3	many	CASSRGGGDTQYF	TGTGCCAGCAGTCGCGGGGGTGGAGATACGCAGTATTTT